The 21 T cell receptor beta chains in this list originate from one sample, sequenced in a study of tumor T cells in aggressive B-cell lymphoma. Repertoires were generated with immunoSEQ multiplex PCR, while TCRdb's copy carries only in-frame clones and drops some. The sample lists several thousand clones, 70% to 90% occurring once. The source material was tumor tissue. Receptors were obtained from an adult with diffuse large B cell lymphoma.

CDR3 nucleotides: TGCAGCGGAGGAGGACAGGGGCCGACCTACGAGCAGTACTTC. It codes for CSGGGQGPTYEQYF. This rearrangement joins TRBV29-1 to TRBJ2-7, with 9 bases identical to TRBD1. The CDR3 is 14 residues long. The V segment lost 7 bases and the J segment 2 bases; nucleotides outside the gene matches: 9. CDR1 and CDR2 from the germline V gene are SQVTM and ANQGSEA.

This clone was observed a single time. The chain carries TRBV7-3 and TRBJ1-1, with D unresolved. Germline V gene data show CDR1 as SGHTA and CDR2 as FQGTGA. This CDR3 contains 13 residues. Between the trimmed V and J ends, which lost 2 bases and 3 bases, there was a span of 7 bases. CDR3 sequence reads: CASSLRQYTEAFF. The DNA for the CDR3 is TGTGCCAGCAGCTTACGTCAGTACACTGAAGCTTTCTTT. Complete variable domain (other parts from reference TRBV7-3 and TRBJ1-1): GAGVSQTPSNKVTEKGKYVELRCDPISGHTALYWYRQSLGQGPEFLIYFQGTGAADDSGLPNDRFFAVRPEGSVSTLKIQRTERGDSAVYLCASSLRQYTEAFFGQGTRLTVV.

The rearrangement joins TRBV5-1 to TRBJ1-3; D is perhaps TRBD1 (6 bases). CDR1 is SGHRS, CDR2 YFSETQ, per germline. The V end was cut by 2 bases, the J end by 3 bases, with 18 bases between. This CDR3 has 17 residues. For the CDR3, the DNA is TGCGCCAGCAGCTTACAGGGACCCGCGCATTTTGGAAACACCATATATTTT. It is translated as CASSLQGPAHFGNTIYF.

V gene TRBV19 combines with J gene TRBJ2-5; 9 nucleotides match TRBD1. This CDR3 is built from 14 residues. Trimming removed 4 bases from V and 11 bases from J; junction bases left unmatched: 11. The germline V gene has CDR1 LNHDA and CDR2 SQIVND (reference sequence). Here the CDR3 reads CASSRTGEGEEQYF. The CDR3 nucleotides are TGTGCCAGTAGTAGGACAGGGGAGGGAGAGGAGCAGTACTTC.

This clone was picked up a small number of times. V gene TRBV4-3 combines with J gene TRBJ1-4; D is possibly TRBD1 (6 bases). Trimming removed 0 bases from V and 7 bases from J, with 18 bases in between. This CDR3 has 17 residues. CDR1 is LGHNA and CDR2 is YSLEER in the germline V gene. CDR3 nucleotide sequence: TGCGCCAGCAGCCAAGACAGAAAGGGGGGGGATGTTGAAAAACTGTTTTTT. Translated: CASSQDRKGGDVEKLFF.

The V call is TRBV19, the J call TRBJ1-2, with a tentative D call TRBD1 (5 bases). The germline V and J ends were trimmed by 8 bases and 4 bases, with 14 bases remaining between them. From germline, CDR1 is LNHDA and CDR2 SQIVND (reference sequence). This CDR3 contains 13 residues. In DNA form, the CDR3 reads TGTGCCAGTCGGAAGGAGGGGATCTATGGCTACACCTTC. It translates to CASRKEGIYGYTF.

The gene calls are TRBV5-1 and TRBJ1-2; D is undetermined. Per germline, CDR1 SGHRS and CDR2 YFSETQ. With 2 bases removed from V and 8 bases from J, the gap between germline ends came to 7 bases. The CDR3 sequence is 11 residues long. CDR3 loop: CASSFDEGYTF. Here the CDR3 DNA reads TGCGCCAGCAGCTTTGATGAGGGCTACACCTTC.

V and J are TRBV6-5 and TRBJ1-3, with D perhaps TRBD1 (5 bases). In germline, CDR1 is MNHEY, CDR2 SVGAGI. Between the trimmed V and J ends, which lost 10 bases and 0 bases, there was a span of 7 bases. The CDR3 totals 12 residues. Here the CDR3 reads CATTGSGNTIYF. Here the CDR3 DNA reads TGTGCCACCACAGGCTCTGGAAACACCATATATTTT.

The chain employs TRBV27 and TRBJ1-1, with 7 bases fitting TRBD1. The CDR3 is made up of 13 amino acids. With V trimmed by 6 bases and J by 6 bases, 7 bases remained unmatched. The V gene's germline CDR1 is MNHEY and CDR2 SMNVEV (reference sequence). CDR3 DNA: TGTGCCAGCAGGCCTCACAGGGGCGCTGAAGCTTTCTTT. Translating it yields CASRPHRGAEAFF.

This chain links TRBV19 with TRBJ1-4; D not resolved. The CDR3 sequence is 13 residues long. Germline lookup yields CDR1 LNHDA and CDR2 SQIVND (reference sequence). V was trimmed by 8 bases and J by 4 bases, leaving 11 bases between them. The CDR3 bases are TGTGCCAGTGCCAGGAATTATAATGAAAAACTGTTTTTT. This translates into CASARNYNEKLFF.

There are a few counts of this clone. V and J are TRBV7-9 and TRBJ2-2, with D perhaps matching TRBD1 (5 bases). The CDR3 has 15 residues. Germline V lookup: CDR1 SEHNR, CDR2 FQNEAQ (reference sequence). V lost 5 bases to trimming and J lost 2 bases, with 12 bases between them. CDR3 DNA sequence: TGTGCCAGCAGCATGCATCAGGGTAACACCGGGGAGCTGTTTTTT. Its translation: CASSMHQGNTGELFF.

The chain couples TRBV19 to TRBJ2-1, with 10 bases identical to TRBD2. CDR1 LNHDA and CDR2 SQIVND come from the germline V gene (reference sequence). V lost 2 bases and J lost 7; bases outside the gene matches: 5. This CDR3 has 15 residues. The CDR3 loop reads CASSITSGVLNEQFF. The CDR3 nucleotides are TGTGCCAGTAGTATAACTAGCGGGGTTTTGAATGAGCAGTTCTTC.

This rearrangement joins TRBV19 to TRBJ1-2; 7 bases agree with TRBD1. The germline V gene has CDR1 LNHDA and CDR2 SQIVND (reference sequence). The CDR3 consists of 13 residues. V lost 9 bases, J lost 6 bases, and 10 bases stayed unmatched. The DNA for the CDR3 is TGTGCCAGCCGTACCCGGGACAGTGATGGCTACACCTTC. Amino acids: CASRTRDSDGYTF.

The J gene is TRBJ2-1, the V gene TRBV29-1; 9 bases match TRBD1. The CDR3 consists of 12 residues. V dropped 6 bases and J dropped 9; count of bases not matched to a gene: 6. Germline V gene data show CDR1 as SQVTM and CDR2 as ANQGSEA. The CDR3 sequence is CSVKRTGVEQFF. CDR3 coding DNA: TGCAGCGTAAAGAGGACAGGGGTTGAGCAGTTCTTC.

The CDR3 is CASSLAGGNQPQHF. CDR3 coding DNA: TGCGCCAGCAGCTTGGCCGGGGGGAATCAGCCCCAGCATTTT. This chain joins TRBV5-1 and TRBJ1-5; a possible D gene is TRBD1 (5 bases). Per the germline V gene, CDR1 is SGHRS and CDR2 is YFSETQ. Between the trimmed V and J ends, which lost 0 bases and 4 bases, there was a span of 8 bases. The CDR3 covers 14 residues.

This chain uses TRBV7-9 with TRBJ1-1, with D possibly matching TRBD1 (5 bases). Germline loops: CDR1 SEHNR, CDR2 FQNEAQ (reference sequence). The CDR3 contains 12 residues. The V end lost 5 bases, the J end lost 5 bases, and 9 bases lay between the germline ends. The CDR3 nucleotides are TGTGCCAGCAGCCAGGAGGGGACTGAAGCTTTCTTT. It translates to CASSQEGTEAFF. The variable domain in full, with the rest retrieved from reference TRBV7-9 and TRBJ1-1, is DTGVSQNPRHKITKRGQNVTFRCDPISEHNRLYWYRQTLGQGPEFLTYFQNEAQLEKSRLLSDRFSAERPKGSFSTLEIQRTEQGDSAMYLCASSQEGTEAFFGQGTRLTVV.

This sequence joins TRBV4-1 and TRBJ2-1; D might be TRBD1 (6 bases). CDR1 is MGHRA, CDR2 YSYEKL, per germline. The CDR3 loop spans 16 amino acids. V was shortened by 0 bases and J by 1 base, with 10 bases between the two germline ends. Written as DNA, the CDR3 is TGCGCCAGCAGCCAAGAAAGTGGGACATCCTACAATGAGCAGTTCTTC. As protein: CASSQESGTSYNEQFF.

The CDR3 is CASSLTEGRAGTEAFF. DNA of the CDR3: TGTGCCAGCAGCTTAACGGAAGGTAGGGCGGGGACTGAAGCTTTCTTT. V usage is TRBV7-3 and J usage is TRBJ1-1; D remains unclear. From germline, CDR1 is SGHTA and CDR2 FQGTGA. The V end was cut by 0 bases, the J end by 5 bases, with 16 bases between. CDR3 size: 16 residues.

The chain employs TRBV4-1 and TRBJ1-5; TRBD1 aligns across 7 bases. This CDR3 is 16 amino acids long. The V and J ends lost 4 bases and 0 bases, in that order; junction bases with no gene match: 6. Germline CDR1 is MGHRA and CDR2 is YSYEKL. CDR3 DNA sequence: TGCGCCAGCAGCCTGAGCAGGGGGTATAGCAATCAGCCCCAGCATTTT. Translation gives CASSLSRGYSNQPQHF.

J is TRBJ2-7 and V is TRBV5-1; unclear D gene. The CDR3 runs to 14 residues. Trimming removed 1 base at V and 3 bases at J, with 11 bases between. Per germline, CDR1 SGHRS and CDR2 YFSETQ. CDR3 region: CASSLTVAGYEQYF. For the CDR3, the DNA is TGCGCCAGCAGCTTGACCGTCGCCGGCTACGAGCAGTACTTC.

The genes are TRBV11-3 and TRBJ1-1; D is possibly TRBD1 (5 bases). The CDR3 sequence is 14 residues long. Per the germline V gene, CDR1 is SGHNT and CDR2 is YENEEA. V was clipped by 4 bases and J by 2 bases, with 11 bases between them. The CDR3 nucleotides read TGTGCCAGCAGCTCCGGACACATTAACACTGAAGCTTTCTTT. Translating it yields CASSSGHINTEAFF. Full variable domain (rest looked up from reference TRBV11-3 and TRBJ1-1): EAGVVQSPRYKIIEKKQPVAFWCNPISGHNTLYWYLQNLGQGPELLIRYENEEAVDDSQLPKDRFSAERLKGVDSTLKIQPAELGDSAVYLCASSSGHINTEAFFGQGTRLTVV.